The 23 T cell receptor beta chains in this list originate from one sample, sequenced in a study of tumor and adjacent non-tumor tissue in lung cancer. A modified ARM-PCR protocol with three rounds of nested PCR amplified TCRbeta. MiXCR, applied by TCRdb to the multiplex PCR reads, yields one record per CDR3 protein. The repertoire holds approximately 70,000 distinct CDR3 sequences, with more than 70% as singletons. This sample's RNA came from whole unsorted tissue. Sequencing used lung tumor tissue. The receptors come from a man in his fifties or sixties with non-small cell lung cancer.

Regarding this clonotype: At one end the junction does not follow the germline gene, possibly because of a read error. The CDR3 coding sequence is TGCAATGCTACTTTAGCGGGAGGGCCTGAGAGCGGGGAGCTGTTTTTT. Translated, it gives CNATLAGGPESGELFF. V usage is TRBV20-1 and J usage is TRBJ2-2, with 11 bases that match TRBD2. Germline values: CDR1 DFQATT, CDR2 SNEGSKA (reference sequence). This CDR3 spans 16 amino acids.

This sequence joins TRBV12-3 or TRBV12-4 and TRBJ2-5; the D gene is possibly TRBD1 (5 bases). This CDR3 has 13 residues. Trimming cost V 5 bases and J 6 bases, with 13 bases left between them. Here the CDR3 DNA reads TGTGCCAGCAGTAGAGACAGAACACAGACCCAGTACTTC. Encoded protein: CASSRDRTQTQYF.

On this clonotype: Without the conserved terminal phenylalanine or tryptophan, this CDR3 likely stems from a read error. V is TRBV6-4 and J is TRBJ2-5; the match to TRBD1 covers 7 bases. There are 13 residues in the CDR3. Unmatched junction bases numbered 3, after V lost 5 bases and J lost 3 bases. Germline V gene data show CDR1 as MRHNA and CDR2 as SNTAGT. CDR3: CASSRTGEETQYL. DNA of the CDR3: TGTGCCAGCAGTAGGACAGGCGAAGAGACCCAGTACTTA.

V gene TRBV28 combines with J gene TRBJ2-2; D may be TRBD2 (5 bases). Trimming shortened V by 1 base and J by 1 base, and 10 bases separated the two germline ends. The germline V gene has CDR1 MDHEN and CDR2 SYDVKM. The CDR3 runs 16 residues. In DNA form, the CDR3 reads TGTGCCAGCAGTTTATTTGCGGACTTGAACACCGGGGAGCTGTTTTTT. Amino acid sequence: CASSLFADLNTGELFF.

Regarding this clonotype: Likely a read error: the CDR3 ends without its conserved phenylalanine or tryptophan. CDR3 in amino acids: CSVVFWTSGSSYNEQFL. In nucleotides, the CDR3 is TGCAGCGTTGTATTTTGGACTAGCGGGAGCTCCTATAATGAGCAGTTCCTC. The rearrangement joins TRBV29-1 to TRBJ2-1; TRBD2 agrees at 13 bases. Germline V gives CDR1 SQVTM, CDR2 ANQGSEA. This CDR3 comprises 17 residues.

Notes on this clonotype: The junction departs from the called germline gene at one end, perhaps through a read error. The rearrangement joins TRBV6-6 to TRBJ2-2, with 7 bases that match TRBD1. From germline, CDR1 is MNHNY and CDR2 SVGAGI (reference sequence). The CDR3 extends over 16 amino acids. Here the CDR3 DNA reads TGTTCCAGCAGTCACTCGGGACAGACATACACCGGGGAGCTGTTTTTT. This encodes CSSSHSGQTYTGELFF.

On this clonotype itself: Relative to the germline gene, one junction end is altered; a read error may explain this. The chain combines TRBV29-1 with TRBJ1-2; no reliable D call. The CDR3 has 12 amino acids. CDR1 and CDR2 from the germline V gene are SQVTM and ANQGSEA. CDR3 residues: CSAAPSNSGYTF. Written as DNA, the CDR3 is TGCAGCGCTGCGCCGTCGAACTCTGGCTATACCTTC.

The genes are TRBV6-1 and TRBJ1-5, with 7 bases lining up with TRBD1. V lost 2 bases to trimming and J lost 11 bases; unmatched junction nucleotides: 12. The CDR3 is made up of 15 amino acids. Germline loops: CDR1 MNHNS, CDR2 SASEGT. For the CDR3, the DNA is TGTGCCAGCAGTGAATCACGACAGGGTTCACAGTCCCAGCATTTT. It is translated as CASSESRQGSQSQHF.

Only one count was recorded for this clonotype. This CDR3 fails to terminate in the conserved phenylalanine or tryptophan, so it likely reflects a read error. CDR3 nucleotides: TGTGCCAGCAGTTACAGGACAGGGGCTGCACTTAATGAAAAACTGTTTCTT. It encodes CASSYRTGAALNEKLFL. The V call is TRBV6-5, the J call TRBJ1-4; the match to TRBD1 covers 9 bases. Germline V gives CDR1 MNHEY, CDR2 SVGAGI. J was trimmed by 4 bases and V by 2 bases; bases with no gene match: 8. The CDR3 has 17 amino acids.

V and J are TRBV11-3 and TRBJ2-4; D possibly matches TRBD1 or TRBD2 (5 bases each). The CDR3 consists of 16 residues. V was pared by 1 base and J by 16 bases, with 26 bases between. Germline V gives CDR1 SGHNT, CDR2 YENEEA. The CDR3 spells CASSLGGGSDKNIRYF. The DNA of the CDR3 is TGTGCCAGCAGCTTAGGAGGAGGTTCGGACAAAAACATTCGATACTTC.

The V call is TRBV5-1, the J call TRBJ2-7, with D possibly being TRBD1 (5 bases). The ends were cut back, 10 bases at V and 7 bases at J, with 21 bases in the middle. The CDR3 sequence is 13 residues long. Germline V gene data show CDR1 as SGHRS and CDR2 as YFSETQ. CDR3: CAGTLGQGTEQYF. CDR3 DNA: TGCGCCGGCACCTTAGGTCAGGGTACGGAGCAGTACTTC.

This clonotype was seen more than once but under ten times. At one boundary the junction diverges from the germline segment, which might be a read error. V gene TRBV10-3 combines with J gene TRBJ2-2; the match to TRBD1 covers 9 bases. Germline-derived CDR1 and CDR2 are ENHRY and SYGVKD. The CDR3 is 15 amino acids. The CDR3 region has the DNA TGTGTCATCAGTACGGGACAGGGCGAAGCCGGGGAGCTCTTTTTT. Its translation: CVISTGQGEAGELFF.

Concerning this clonotype: The junction does not match germline at one end; this may be a read error. The rearrangement links TRBV29-1 to TRBJ2-3; TRBD2 might be the D (7 bases). Germline CDR1 and CDR2: SQVTM and ANQGSEA. The CDR3 loop spans 14 amino acids. The CDR3 DNA sequence: TGCAGCGTTGAAGTTGGGGGGGCGACAGATACACAGTATTTT. This sequence encodes CSVEVGGATDTQYF.

Concerning this clonotype: This may be a read error: a much more frequent sequence differs by one nucleotide. The rearrangement joins TRBV11-2 to TRBJ2-1; D is unclear. The CDR3 is made up of 9 amino acids. Germline V gene data show CDR1 as SGHAT and CDR2 as FQNNGV. V lost 9 bases, J lost 7 bases, and 4 bases lay in between. CDR3 DNA sequence: TGTGCCAGTGAGAATGAGCAGTTCTTC. Translation: CASENEQFF.

Worth noting for this clonotype: The junction differs from germline at one of its ends, possibly a read error. The chain is built from TRBV14 and TRBJ2-1, with TRBD2 matching 10 bases. The CDR3 consists of 17 residues. Germline values: CDR1 SGHDN, CDR2 FVKESK. The CDR3 nucleotides read TGTGCCAGCAGCCAAGACCGTCTAGCGGGAGCAGGGAATGAGCAGTTATTC. Residues: CASSQDRLAGAGNEQLF.

Details on this clonotype: Germline and junction disagree at one end, which may indicate a read error. The J gene is TRBJ2-3, the V gene TRBV20-1; 8 bases fit TRBD2. The CDR3 is 16 residues long. CDR1 is DFQATT, CDR2 SNEGSKA, per germline (reference sequence). The DNA of the CDR3 is TGCAGTGCTAGAGATCCCCGCGGGAGGACCACAGATACGCAGTATTTC. It yields the protein CSARDPRGRTTDTQYF.

For this clonotype: At one end, the junction sequence differs from germline, possibly due to a read error. V usage is TRBV9 and J usage is TRBJ1-6, with 7 bases matching TRBD1. Germline V lookup: CDR1 SGDLS, CDR2 YYNGEE. The CDR3 extends over 13 amino acids. CDR3 DNA sequence: TGTACCAGCAGCGTACAGGGGCTCTCACCCCTCCACTTT. Its protein product is CTSSVQGLSPLHF.

About this clonotype: A read error may explain this, as a much larger clone is one base away. V usage is TRBV7-8 and J usage is TRBJ2-7; 11 nucleotides agree with TRBD2. Germline CDR1 reads SGHVS; CDR2 reads FQNEAQ. There are 15 residues in the CDR3. CDR3 bases: TGTGCCAGCAACTTAGCGGGAGGGAGCTCCTACGAGCAGTACTTC. This gives the protein CASNLAGGSSYEQYF.

On this clonotype itself: A read error may account for a junction end that differs from germline. This sequence joins TRBV20-1 and TRBJ2-1; D is possibly TRBD2 (6 bases). CDR3 length: 17 amino acids. Per the germline V gene, CDR1 is DFQATT and CDR2 is SNEGSKA (reference sequence). The CDR3 DNA is TGCAGTGCTAGAGGCCTTAGAGAGCTCTTGCGGGGCAATGAGCAATTCTTC. Encoded protein: CSARGLRELLRGNEQFF.

As concerns this clonotype: The CDR3 carries no conserved terminal phenylalanine or tryptophan, so it likely arises from a read error. The V call is TRBV20-1, the J call TRBJ2-5; D might be TRBD1 (5 bases). Germline CDR1 is DFQATT and CDR2 is SNEGSKA (reference sequence). The CDR3 sequence is 13 residues long. CDR3 nucleotides: TGCAGTGCTAAGGACACTACACCGGAGACTCAGTACTGC. Its translation is CSAKDTTPETQYC.

Of note for this clonotype: One junction end does not reproduce the germline sequence, and a read error may be involved. This chain uses TRBV5-1 with TRBJ2-3, with a possible D match to TRBD2 (6 bases). The CDR3 has 15 amino acids. Looked up from germline, CDR1 is SGHRS and CDR2 is YFSETQ. The DNA of the CDR3 is TGCGCCAGCAGCTCCCTAGCGAGAGGGGTAGATATGCAGTATTTT. Protein sequence: CASSSLARGVDMQYF. Together with reference TRBV5-1 and TRBJ2-3, the CDR3 gives the full variable domain: KAGVTQTPRYLIKTRGQQVTLSCSPISGHRSVSWYQQTPGQGLQFLFEYFSETQRNKGNFPGRFSGRQFSNSRSEMNVSTLELGDSALYLCASSSLARGVDMQYFGPGTRLTVL.

The chain is built from TRBV20-1 and TRBJ2-5; D gene ambiguous. Judging by the DNA end, TRBJ2-1 fits better; the J call may be wrong. Germline V lookup: CDR1 DFQATT, CDR2 SNEGSKA (reference sequence). CDR3 length equals 13 residues. CDR3 DNA sequence: TGCAGTGCTAGAGTTTTAACAAGTGAGACCCAGTTCTTC. Amino acid sequence: CSARVLTSETQFF.

A note on this clonotype: One end of the junction is discordant with germline, which a read error may explain. V usage is TRBV6-1 and J usage is TRBJ2-2; TRBD1 agrees at 8 bases. CDR1 MNHNS and CDR2 SASEGT come from the germline V gene. This CDR3 has 15 residues. The CDR3 DNA is TGTGCCAGCAGCGAACTCCGACAGGGGTCCGGGGGGCTGTTTTTT. Its translation is CASSELRQGSGGLFF.